Shown below are 2 T cell receptor beta chains from a single sample sequenced in a study of blood T cell repertoires in COVID-19 (dated by TCRdb to about 2020). To prepare the library, the immunoSEQ multiplex PCR assay was applied. Not all clones reach the TCRdb copy of this immuneACCESS table, which keeps in-frame sequences only. Checked studies attribute under half of the gap to unresolved V genes and leave the rest unexplained. This sample has roughly 280,000 clones in its table, and approximately 90% of those were observed once. Roughly 4.3% of the sample lies in the top ten. Sequencing input: PBMCs or T cells enriched from blood (not recorded which). The receptors stem from a woman aged 25-40 years with acute COVID-19.

The J gene is TRBJ1-1, the V gene TRBV6-2 or TRBV6-3; 7 nucleotides align to TRBD1. The junction had 10 bases not matched to a gene; V was cut back by 3 bases and J by 3 bases. The CDR3 is 16 amino acids. Germline lookup yields CDR1 MNHEY and CDR2 SVGEGT. The CDR3 DNA reads TGTGCCAGCAGTTATTCAGGAGGGGGCGCATACACTGAAGCTTTCTTT. This encodes CASSYSGGGAYTEAFF.

The chain combines TRBV11-1 with TRBJ2-7, with TRBD1 matching 7 bases. Germline V lookup: CDR1 SGHAT, CDR2 FQDESV (reference sequence). J lost 0 bases, V lost 4 bases, and 3 bases had no gene match. The CDR3 has 14 amino acids. The CDR3 bases are TGTGCCAGCAGCTCGGACAGGTTCTCCTACGAGCAGTACTTC. Translated, it gives CASSSDRFSYEQYF.